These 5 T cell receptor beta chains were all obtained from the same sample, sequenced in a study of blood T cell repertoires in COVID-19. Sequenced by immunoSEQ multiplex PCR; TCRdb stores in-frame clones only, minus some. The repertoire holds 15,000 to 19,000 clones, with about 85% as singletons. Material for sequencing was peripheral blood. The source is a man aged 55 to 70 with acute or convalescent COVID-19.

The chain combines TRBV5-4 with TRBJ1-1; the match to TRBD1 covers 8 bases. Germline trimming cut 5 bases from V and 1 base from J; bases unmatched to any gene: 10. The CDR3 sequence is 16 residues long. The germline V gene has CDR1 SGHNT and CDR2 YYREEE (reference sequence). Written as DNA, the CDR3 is TGTGCCAGCAGTAGGACAGGGATTGTACCGAACACTGAAGCTTTCTTT. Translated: CASSRTGIVPNTEAFF.

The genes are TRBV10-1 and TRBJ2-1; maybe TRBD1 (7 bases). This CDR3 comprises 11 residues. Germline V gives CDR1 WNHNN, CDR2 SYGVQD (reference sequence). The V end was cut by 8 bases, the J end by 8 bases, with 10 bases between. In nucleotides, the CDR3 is TGCGCCAGCGGAGGGGGCGATGAGCAGTTCTTC. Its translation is CASGGGDEQFF.

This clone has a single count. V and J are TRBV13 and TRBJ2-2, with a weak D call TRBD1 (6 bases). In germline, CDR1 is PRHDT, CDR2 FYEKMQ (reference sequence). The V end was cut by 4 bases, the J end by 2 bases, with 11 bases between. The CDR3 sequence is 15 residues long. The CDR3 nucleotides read TGTGCCAGCAGCTACCGGGACACCAACACCGGGGAGCTGTTTTTT. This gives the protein CASSYRDTNTGELFF.

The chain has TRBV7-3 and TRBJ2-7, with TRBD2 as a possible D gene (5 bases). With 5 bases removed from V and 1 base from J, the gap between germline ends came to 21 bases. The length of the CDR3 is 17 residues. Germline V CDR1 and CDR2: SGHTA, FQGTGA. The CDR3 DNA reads TGTGCCAGCAGCCCCCAGCGGAGGAGCCCGGTATCCTACGAGCAGTACTTC. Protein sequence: CASSPQRRSPVSYEQYF. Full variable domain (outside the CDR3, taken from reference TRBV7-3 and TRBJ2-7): GAGVSQTPSNKVTEKGKYVELRCDPISGHTALYWYRQSLGQGPEFLIYFQGTGAADDSGLPNDRFFAVRPEGSVSTLKIQRTERGDSAVYLCASSPQRRSPVSYEQYFGPGTRLTVT.

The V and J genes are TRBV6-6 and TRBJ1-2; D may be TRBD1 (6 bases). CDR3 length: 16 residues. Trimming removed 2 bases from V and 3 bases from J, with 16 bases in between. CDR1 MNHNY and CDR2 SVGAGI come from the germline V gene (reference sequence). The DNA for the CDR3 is TGTGCCAGCAGTTACCCCCAGGGGAAAGGGGACTATGGCTACACCTTC. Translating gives CASSYPQGKGDYGYTF.